This T cell receptor (beta chain) originates from a study of vaccination and CD4 T cells after COVID-19. Turning to the study itself: There were two doses of either BNT162b2 or mRNA-1273 vaccine given to participants. Post-COVID specimens were obtained a median about 97 days after diagnosis (range 35 to 161).

Cultured CD4+ T cells had their DNA profiled by the Oncomine TCR Beta short-read assay. TCRdb reprocessed the PCR reads via MiXCR and lists one record per CDR3 protein. The table has over 7,000 distinct CDR3 sequences, less than 40% seen once; the top ten hold around 28%. V shed 6 bases and J 2 bases; nucleotides not matched to a gene: 1. The CDR3 extends over 13 amino acids. CDR1 is SEHNR, CDR2 FQNEAQ, per germline (reference sequence). As for this clonotype: The target antigen is unknown.

Treatment meaning: roughly 10-day PBMC culture with coronavirus spike peptide pools or control peptides (ViraFEST assay). According to the study, CD4+ T cells from the unexposed donor were gathered ahead of the COVID-19 pandemic (2011-2018). SARS-CoV-2 S/N and four cold-coronavirus spikes were used to probe unexposed-donor CD4+ T cells, cells permitting. The receptor comes from a human donor in good health. The rearrangement links TRBV7-9 to TRBJ2-1, with 7 bases that match TRBD2. Input material: CD4+ T cells from blood, cultured in vitro. The chain's CDR3 is CASRGTTYNEQFF. The CDR3 nucleotides are TGTGCCAGCAGGGGGACTACCTACAATGAGCAGTTCTTC.